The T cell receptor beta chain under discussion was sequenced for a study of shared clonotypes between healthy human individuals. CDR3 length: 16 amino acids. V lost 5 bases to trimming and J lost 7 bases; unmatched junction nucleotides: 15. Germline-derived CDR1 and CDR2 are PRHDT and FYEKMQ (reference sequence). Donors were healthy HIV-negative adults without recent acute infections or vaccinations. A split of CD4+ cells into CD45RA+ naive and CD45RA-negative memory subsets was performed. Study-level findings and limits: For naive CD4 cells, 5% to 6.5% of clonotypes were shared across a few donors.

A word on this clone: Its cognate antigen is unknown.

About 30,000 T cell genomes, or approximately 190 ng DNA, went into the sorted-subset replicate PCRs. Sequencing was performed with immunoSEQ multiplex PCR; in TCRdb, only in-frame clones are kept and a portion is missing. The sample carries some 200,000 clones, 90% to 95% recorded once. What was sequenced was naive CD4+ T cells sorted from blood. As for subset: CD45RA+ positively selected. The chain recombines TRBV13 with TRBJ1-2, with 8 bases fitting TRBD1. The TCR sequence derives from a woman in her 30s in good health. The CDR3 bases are TGTGCCAGCAGCCCGAAGCCTACAGGGGGTAATAGTGGCTACACCTTC. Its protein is CASSPKPTGGNSGYTF.